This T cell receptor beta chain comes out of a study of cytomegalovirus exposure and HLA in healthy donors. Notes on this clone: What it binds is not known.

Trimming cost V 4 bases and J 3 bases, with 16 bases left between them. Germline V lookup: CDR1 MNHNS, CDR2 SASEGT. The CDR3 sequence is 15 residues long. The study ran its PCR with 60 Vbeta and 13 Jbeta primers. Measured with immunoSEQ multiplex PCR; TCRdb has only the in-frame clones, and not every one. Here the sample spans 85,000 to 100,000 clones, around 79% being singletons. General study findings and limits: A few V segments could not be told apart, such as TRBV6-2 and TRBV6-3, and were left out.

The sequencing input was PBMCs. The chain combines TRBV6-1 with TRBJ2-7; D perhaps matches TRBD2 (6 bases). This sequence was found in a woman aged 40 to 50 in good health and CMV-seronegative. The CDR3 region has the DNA TGTGCCAGCAGTGCCGGCGGCGGGGCTATCTACGAGCAGTACTTC. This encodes CASSAGGGAIYEQYF.